The clone carrying this T cell receptor (beta chain) was observed at least ten times. Its matching antigen is unknown. This sample is part of a study of CD8 T cells in ankylosing spondylitis. Points from the study as a whole: Existing reports had already noted some motif variants in reactive arthritis synovial fluid and blood. Within ankylosing spondylitis blood, a TCR beta motif made up of seven to nine highly homologous variants appeared to be characteristic. Reportedly, matched ankylosing spondylitis synovial fluid was significantly enriched for disease-linked clones.

A quantitative 5'-RACE method, one with molecular barcodes, was used to make TCR beta libraries. TCRdb fed the 5' RACE reads into MiXCR, producing one record per CDR3 protein. Altogether roughly 350,000 distinct CDR3 sequences are present, 7% to 9% being singletons, with the ten largest covering approximately 15%. This CDR3 is built from 15 residues. With 2 bases removed from V and 5 bases from J, the gap between germline ends came to 16 bases. The receptor comes from a male donor with ankylosing spondylitis. Sequenced: blood, either unsorted or a sorted T cell fraction (not recorded which). The gene calls are TRBV12-3 or TRBV12-4 and TRBJ2-7; D might be TRBD1 (5 bases). The CDR3 region is CASSLNQGVIDEQYF. The CDR3 DNA reads TGTGCCAGCAGTTTAAACCAGGGCGTAATCGACGAGCAGTACTTC.